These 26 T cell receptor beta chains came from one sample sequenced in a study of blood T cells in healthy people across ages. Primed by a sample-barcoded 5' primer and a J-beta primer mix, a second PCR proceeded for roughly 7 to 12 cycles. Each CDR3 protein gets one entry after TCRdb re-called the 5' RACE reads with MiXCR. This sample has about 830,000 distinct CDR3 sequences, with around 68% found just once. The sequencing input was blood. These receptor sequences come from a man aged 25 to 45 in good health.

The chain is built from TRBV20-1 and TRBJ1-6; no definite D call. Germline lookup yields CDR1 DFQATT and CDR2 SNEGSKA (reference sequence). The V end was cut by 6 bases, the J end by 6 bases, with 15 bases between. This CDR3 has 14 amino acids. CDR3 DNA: TGCAGTGCCCGAGCGCCGGGAACTAATTCACCCCTCCACTTT. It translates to CSARAPGTNSPLHF.

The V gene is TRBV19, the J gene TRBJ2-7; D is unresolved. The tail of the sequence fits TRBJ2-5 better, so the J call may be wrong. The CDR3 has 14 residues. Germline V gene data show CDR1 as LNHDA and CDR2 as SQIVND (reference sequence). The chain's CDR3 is CASSRVLSGETQYF. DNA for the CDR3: TGTGCCAGTAGTCGTGTTTTGTCCGGGGAGACCCAGTACTTC.

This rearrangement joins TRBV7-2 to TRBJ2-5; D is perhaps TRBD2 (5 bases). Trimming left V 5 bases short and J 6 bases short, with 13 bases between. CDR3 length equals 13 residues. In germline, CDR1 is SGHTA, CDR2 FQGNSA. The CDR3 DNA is TGTGCCAGCAGCCAAGAGGGAGTTCAGACCCAGTACTTC. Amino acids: CASSQEGVQTQYF.

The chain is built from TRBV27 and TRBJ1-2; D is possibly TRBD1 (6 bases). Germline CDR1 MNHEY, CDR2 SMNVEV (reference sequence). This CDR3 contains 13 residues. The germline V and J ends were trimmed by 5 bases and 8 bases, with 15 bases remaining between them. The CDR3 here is CASSLTGTLGYTF. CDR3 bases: TGTGCCAGCAGTCTAACCGGGACACTAGGCTACACCTTC.

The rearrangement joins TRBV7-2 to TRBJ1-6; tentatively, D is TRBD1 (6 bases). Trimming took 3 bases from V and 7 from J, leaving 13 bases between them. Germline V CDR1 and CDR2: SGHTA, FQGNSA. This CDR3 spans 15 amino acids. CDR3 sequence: CASSLTGQQNSPLHF. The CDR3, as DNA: TGTGCCAGCAGCTTGACAGGTCAGCAGAATTCACCCCTCCACTTT.

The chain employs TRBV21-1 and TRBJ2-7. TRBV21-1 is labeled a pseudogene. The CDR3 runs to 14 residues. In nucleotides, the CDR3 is TGTGCCAGTAGCCCACCGTTGAGCTCCTACGAGCAGTACTTC. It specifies CASSPPLSSYEQYF.

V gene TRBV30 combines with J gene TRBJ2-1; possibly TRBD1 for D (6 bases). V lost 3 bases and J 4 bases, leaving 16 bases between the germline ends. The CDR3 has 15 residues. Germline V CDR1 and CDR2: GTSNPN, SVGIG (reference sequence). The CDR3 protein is CAWRLTGLLYNEQFF. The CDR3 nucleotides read TGTGCCTGGAGACTTACAGGGCTTTTATACAATGAGCAGTTCTTC.

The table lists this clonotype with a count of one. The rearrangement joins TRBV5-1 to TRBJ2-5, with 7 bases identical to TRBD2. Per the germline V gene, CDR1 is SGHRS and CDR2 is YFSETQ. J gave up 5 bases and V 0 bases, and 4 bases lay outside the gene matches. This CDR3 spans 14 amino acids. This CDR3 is CASSLVPGRETQYF. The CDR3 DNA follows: TGCGCCAGCAGCTTGGTACCCGGGAGGGAGACCCAGTACTTC. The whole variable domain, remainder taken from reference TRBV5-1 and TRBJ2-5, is KAGVTQTPRYLIKTRGQQVTLSCSPISGHRSVSWYQQTPGQGLQFLFEYFSETQRNKGNFPGRFSGRQFSNSRSEMNVSTLELGDSALYLCASSLVPGRETQYFGPGTRLLVL.

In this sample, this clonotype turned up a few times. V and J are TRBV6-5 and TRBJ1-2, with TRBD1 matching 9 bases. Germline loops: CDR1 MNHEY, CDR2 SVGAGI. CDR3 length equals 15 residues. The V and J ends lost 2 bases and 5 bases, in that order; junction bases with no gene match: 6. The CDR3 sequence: CASSYATDRGYGYTF. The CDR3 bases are TGTGCCAGCAGTTACGCGACCGACAGGGGGTATGGCTACACCTTC.

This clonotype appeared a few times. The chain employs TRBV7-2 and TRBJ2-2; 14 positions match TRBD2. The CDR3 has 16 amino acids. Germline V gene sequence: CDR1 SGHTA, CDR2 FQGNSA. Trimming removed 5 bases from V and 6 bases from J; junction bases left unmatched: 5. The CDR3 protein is CASSPRLAGGPGELFF. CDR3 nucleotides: TGTGCCAGCAGCCCCAGACTAGCGGGGGGGCCCGGGGAGCTGTTTTTT.

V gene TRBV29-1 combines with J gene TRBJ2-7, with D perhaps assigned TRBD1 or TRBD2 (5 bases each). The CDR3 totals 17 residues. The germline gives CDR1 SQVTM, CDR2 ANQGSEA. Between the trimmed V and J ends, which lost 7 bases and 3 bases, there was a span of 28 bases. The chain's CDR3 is CSGYLSRGSRGGYEQYF. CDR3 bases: TGCAGCGGTTATTTAAGTCGGGGCAGCCGCGGAGGCTACGAGCAGTACTTC.

CDR3 amino acids: CASSQDSGLAGTDTQYF. CDR3 nucleotides: TGCGCCAGCAGCCAAGACAGCGGACTAGCGGGGACAGATACGCAGTATTTT. The chain is built from TRBV4-3 and TRBJ2-3; 12 bases agree with TRBD2. In germline, CDR1 is LGHNA, CDR2 YSLEER. V lost 0 bases and J lost 3; bases outside the gene matches: 4. This CDR3 contains 17 residues.

The CDR3 coding sequence is TGTGCCAGCAGTTTATGGGAACTGGGACAAAAAAGCTACGAGCAGTACTTC. This sequence encodes CASSLWELGQKSYEQYF. The rearrangement links TRBV12-3 or TRBV12-4 to TRBJ2-7; a possible D gene is TRBD1 (6 bases). The germline V and J ends were trimmed by 2 bases and 3 bases, with 20 bases remaining between them. This CDR3 spans 17 amino acids.

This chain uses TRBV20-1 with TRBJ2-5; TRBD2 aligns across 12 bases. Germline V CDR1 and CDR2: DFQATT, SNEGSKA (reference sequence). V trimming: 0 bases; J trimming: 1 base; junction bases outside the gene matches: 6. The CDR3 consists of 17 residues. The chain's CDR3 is CSARDRETSGGQETQYF. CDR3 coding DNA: TGCAGTGCTAGAGATCGGGAGACTAGCGGGGGCCAAGAGACCCAGTACTTC.

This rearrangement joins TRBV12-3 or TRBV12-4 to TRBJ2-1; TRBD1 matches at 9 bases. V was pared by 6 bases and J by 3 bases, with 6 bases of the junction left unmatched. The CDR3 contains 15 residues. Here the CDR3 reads CASRGGQGGYNEQFF. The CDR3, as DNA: TGTGCCAGCAGAGGGGGACAGGGTGGCTACAATGAGCAGTTCTTC.

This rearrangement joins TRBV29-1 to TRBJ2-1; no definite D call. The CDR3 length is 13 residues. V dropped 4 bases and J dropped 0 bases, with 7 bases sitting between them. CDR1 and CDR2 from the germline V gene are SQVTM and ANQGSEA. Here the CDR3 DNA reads TGCAGCGTTGCTCAGAGCTCCTACAATGAGCAGTTCTTC. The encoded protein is CSVAQSSYNEQFF.

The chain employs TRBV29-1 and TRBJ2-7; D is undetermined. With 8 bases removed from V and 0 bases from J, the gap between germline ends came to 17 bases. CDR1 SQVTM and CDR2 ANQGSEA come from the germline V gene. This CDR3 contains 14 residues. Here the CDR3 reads CSLRVGLFSYEQYF. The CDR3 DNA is TGCAGCCTCCGGGTGGGCCTATTCTCCTACGAGCAGTACTTC.

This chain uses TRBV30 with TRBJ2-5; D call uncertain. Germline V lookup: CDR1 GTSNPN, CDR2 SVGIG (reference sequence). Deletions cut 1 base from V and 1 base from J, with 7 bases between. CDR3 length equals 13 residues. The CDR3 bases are TGTGCCTGGAGTGCCCAGGTCCAAGAGACCCAGTACTTC. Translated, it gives CAWSAQVQETQYF.

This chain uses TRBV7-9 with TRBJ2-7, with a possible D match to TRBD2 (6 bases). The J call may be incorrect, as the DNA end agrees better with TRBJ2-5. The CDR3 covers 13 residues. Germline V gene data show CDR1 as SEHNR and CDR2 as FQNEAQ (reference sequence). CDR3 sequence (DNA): TGTGCCAGCAGCGGGAGGACCGCGGGGACCCAGTACTTC. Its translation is CASSGRTAGTQYF.

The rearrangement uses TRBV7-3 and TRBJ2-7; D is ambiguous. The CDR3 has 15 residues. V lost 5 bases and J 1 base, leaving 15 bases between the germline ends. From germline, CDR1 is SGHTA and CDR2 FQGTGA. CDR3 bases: TGTGCCAGCAGCCCCAATCGTGGCAGTTCCTACGAGCAGTACTTC. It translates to CASSPNRGSSYEQYF.

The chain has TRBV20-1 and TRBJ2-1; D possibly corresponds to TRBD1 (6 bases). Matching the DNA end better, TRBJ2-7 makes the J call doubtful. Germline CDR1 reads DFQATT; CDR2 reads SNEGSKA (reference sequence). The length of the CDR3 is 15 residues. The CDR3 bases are TGCAGTGCTAGAGCTGGGACACTGCTCTCCTACGAGCAGTACTTC. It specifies CSARAGTLLSYEQYF.

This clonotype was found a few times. DNA for the CDR3: TGTGCCACCAGCAGAGGGACAGTCTTGGACTACACCTTC. This encodes CATSRGTVLDYTF. The chain carries TRBV15 and TRBJ1-2; tentative D call: TRBD1 (6 bases). The CDR3 loop spans 13 amino acids. V lost 1 base, J lost 10 bases, and 13 bases lay in between. Germline-derived CDR1 and CDR2 are LNHNV and YYDKDF (reference sequence). Variable domain in full (rest from reference TRBV15 and TRBJ1-2): DAMVIQNPRYQVTQFGKPVTLSCSQTLNHNVMYWYQQKSSQAPKLLFHYYDKDFNNEADTPDNFQSRRPNTSFCFLDIRSPGLGDTAMYLCATSRGTVLDYTFGSGTRLTVV.

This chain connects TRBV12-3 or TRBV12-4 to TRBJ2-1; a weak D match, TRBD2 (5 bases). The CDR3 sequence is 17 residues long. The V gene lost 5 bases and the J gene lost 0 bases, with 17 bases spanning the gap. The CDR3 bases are TGTGCCAGCAGTCTAGGACTTTACGACCGCTCCTACAATGAGCAGTTCTTC. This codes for CASSLGLYDRSYNEQFF.

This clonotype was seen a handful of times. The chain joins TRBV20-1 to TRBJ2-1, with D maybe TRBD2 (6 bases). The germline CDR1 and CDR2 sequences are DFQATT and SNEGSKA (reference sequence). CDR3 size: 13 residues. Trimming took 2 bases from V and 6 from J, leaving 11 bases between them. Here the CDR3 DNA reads TGCAGTGCTAGAATGGAGGGCTTCAATGAGCAGTTCTTC. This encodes CSARMEGFNEQFF.

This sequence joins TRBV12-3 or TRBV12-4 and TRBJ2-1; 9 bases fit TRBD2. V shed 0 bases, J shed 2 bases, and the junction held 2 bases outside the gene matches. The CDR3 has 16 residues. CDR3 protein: CASSLARGGAYNEQFF. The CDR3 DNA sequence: TGTGCCAGCAGTTTAGCGCGGGGGGGCGCCTACAATGAGCAGTTCTTC.

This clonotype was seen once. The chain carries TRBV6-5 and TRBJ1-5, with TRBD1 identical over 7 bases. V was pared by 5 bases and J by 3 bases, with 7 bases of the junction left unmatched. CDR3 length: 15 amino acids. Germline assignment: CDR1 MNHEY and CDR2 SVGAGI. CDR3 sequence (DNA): TGTGCCAGCAGTGCCGTAACAGGGGCCAATCAGCCCCAGCATTTT. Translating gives CASSAVTGANQPQHF.